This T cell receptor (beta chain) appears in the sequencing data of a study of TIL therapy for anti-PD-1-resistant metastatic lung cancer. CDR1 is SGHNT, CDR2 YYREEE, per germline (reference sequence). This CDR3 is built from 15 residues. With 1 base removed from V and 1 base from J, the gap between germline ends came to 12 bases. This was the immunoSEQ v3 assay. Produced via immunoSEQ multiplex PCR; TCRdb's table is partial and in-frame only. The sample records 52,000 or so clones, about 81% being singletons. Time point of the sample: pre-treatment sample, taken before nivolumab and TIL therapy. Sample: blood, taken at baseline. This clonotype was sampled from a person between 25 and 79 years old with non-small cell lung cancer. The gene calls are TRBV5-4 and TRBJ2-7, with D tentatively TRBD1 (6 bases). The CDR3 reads CASSLWDKLSYEQYF. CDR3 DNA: TGTGCCAGCAGCTTGTGGGACAAACTTTCCTACGAGCAGTACTTC.